Sequencing of this TCR beta chain was carried out in a study of graft-versus-host responses after intestinal transplantation. As for the study in general: Induction with anti-thymocyte globulin, then tacrolimus and steroids for roughly three years, was given to all recipients.

Points from the study as a whole: After transplant, early declines in HvG clones were associated with peak levels of circulating GvH clones.

On this clone: The antigen remains unidentified.

Clones were read by immunoSEQ multiplex PCR, and TCRdb kept only the in-frame ones, dropping some. The table shows over 75,000 clones, with around nine tenths occurring only once. The CDR3 spans 14 residues. Trimming left V 0 bases short and J 10 bases short, with 13 bases between. Germline CDR1 is GTSNPN and CDR2 is SVGIG (reference sequence). V and J are TRBV30 and TRBJ1-6; D not certain. This material consisted of unstimulated CD8+ T cells sorted from spleen or lymph node cells, taken before transplant. This TCR was recovered from a human donor who was the organ donor for an intestinal transplant. DNA for the CDR3: TGTGCCTGGAGTGTAGGTCCCCCTGGGTCACCCCTCCACTTT. Translated, it gives CAWSVGPPGSPLHF.